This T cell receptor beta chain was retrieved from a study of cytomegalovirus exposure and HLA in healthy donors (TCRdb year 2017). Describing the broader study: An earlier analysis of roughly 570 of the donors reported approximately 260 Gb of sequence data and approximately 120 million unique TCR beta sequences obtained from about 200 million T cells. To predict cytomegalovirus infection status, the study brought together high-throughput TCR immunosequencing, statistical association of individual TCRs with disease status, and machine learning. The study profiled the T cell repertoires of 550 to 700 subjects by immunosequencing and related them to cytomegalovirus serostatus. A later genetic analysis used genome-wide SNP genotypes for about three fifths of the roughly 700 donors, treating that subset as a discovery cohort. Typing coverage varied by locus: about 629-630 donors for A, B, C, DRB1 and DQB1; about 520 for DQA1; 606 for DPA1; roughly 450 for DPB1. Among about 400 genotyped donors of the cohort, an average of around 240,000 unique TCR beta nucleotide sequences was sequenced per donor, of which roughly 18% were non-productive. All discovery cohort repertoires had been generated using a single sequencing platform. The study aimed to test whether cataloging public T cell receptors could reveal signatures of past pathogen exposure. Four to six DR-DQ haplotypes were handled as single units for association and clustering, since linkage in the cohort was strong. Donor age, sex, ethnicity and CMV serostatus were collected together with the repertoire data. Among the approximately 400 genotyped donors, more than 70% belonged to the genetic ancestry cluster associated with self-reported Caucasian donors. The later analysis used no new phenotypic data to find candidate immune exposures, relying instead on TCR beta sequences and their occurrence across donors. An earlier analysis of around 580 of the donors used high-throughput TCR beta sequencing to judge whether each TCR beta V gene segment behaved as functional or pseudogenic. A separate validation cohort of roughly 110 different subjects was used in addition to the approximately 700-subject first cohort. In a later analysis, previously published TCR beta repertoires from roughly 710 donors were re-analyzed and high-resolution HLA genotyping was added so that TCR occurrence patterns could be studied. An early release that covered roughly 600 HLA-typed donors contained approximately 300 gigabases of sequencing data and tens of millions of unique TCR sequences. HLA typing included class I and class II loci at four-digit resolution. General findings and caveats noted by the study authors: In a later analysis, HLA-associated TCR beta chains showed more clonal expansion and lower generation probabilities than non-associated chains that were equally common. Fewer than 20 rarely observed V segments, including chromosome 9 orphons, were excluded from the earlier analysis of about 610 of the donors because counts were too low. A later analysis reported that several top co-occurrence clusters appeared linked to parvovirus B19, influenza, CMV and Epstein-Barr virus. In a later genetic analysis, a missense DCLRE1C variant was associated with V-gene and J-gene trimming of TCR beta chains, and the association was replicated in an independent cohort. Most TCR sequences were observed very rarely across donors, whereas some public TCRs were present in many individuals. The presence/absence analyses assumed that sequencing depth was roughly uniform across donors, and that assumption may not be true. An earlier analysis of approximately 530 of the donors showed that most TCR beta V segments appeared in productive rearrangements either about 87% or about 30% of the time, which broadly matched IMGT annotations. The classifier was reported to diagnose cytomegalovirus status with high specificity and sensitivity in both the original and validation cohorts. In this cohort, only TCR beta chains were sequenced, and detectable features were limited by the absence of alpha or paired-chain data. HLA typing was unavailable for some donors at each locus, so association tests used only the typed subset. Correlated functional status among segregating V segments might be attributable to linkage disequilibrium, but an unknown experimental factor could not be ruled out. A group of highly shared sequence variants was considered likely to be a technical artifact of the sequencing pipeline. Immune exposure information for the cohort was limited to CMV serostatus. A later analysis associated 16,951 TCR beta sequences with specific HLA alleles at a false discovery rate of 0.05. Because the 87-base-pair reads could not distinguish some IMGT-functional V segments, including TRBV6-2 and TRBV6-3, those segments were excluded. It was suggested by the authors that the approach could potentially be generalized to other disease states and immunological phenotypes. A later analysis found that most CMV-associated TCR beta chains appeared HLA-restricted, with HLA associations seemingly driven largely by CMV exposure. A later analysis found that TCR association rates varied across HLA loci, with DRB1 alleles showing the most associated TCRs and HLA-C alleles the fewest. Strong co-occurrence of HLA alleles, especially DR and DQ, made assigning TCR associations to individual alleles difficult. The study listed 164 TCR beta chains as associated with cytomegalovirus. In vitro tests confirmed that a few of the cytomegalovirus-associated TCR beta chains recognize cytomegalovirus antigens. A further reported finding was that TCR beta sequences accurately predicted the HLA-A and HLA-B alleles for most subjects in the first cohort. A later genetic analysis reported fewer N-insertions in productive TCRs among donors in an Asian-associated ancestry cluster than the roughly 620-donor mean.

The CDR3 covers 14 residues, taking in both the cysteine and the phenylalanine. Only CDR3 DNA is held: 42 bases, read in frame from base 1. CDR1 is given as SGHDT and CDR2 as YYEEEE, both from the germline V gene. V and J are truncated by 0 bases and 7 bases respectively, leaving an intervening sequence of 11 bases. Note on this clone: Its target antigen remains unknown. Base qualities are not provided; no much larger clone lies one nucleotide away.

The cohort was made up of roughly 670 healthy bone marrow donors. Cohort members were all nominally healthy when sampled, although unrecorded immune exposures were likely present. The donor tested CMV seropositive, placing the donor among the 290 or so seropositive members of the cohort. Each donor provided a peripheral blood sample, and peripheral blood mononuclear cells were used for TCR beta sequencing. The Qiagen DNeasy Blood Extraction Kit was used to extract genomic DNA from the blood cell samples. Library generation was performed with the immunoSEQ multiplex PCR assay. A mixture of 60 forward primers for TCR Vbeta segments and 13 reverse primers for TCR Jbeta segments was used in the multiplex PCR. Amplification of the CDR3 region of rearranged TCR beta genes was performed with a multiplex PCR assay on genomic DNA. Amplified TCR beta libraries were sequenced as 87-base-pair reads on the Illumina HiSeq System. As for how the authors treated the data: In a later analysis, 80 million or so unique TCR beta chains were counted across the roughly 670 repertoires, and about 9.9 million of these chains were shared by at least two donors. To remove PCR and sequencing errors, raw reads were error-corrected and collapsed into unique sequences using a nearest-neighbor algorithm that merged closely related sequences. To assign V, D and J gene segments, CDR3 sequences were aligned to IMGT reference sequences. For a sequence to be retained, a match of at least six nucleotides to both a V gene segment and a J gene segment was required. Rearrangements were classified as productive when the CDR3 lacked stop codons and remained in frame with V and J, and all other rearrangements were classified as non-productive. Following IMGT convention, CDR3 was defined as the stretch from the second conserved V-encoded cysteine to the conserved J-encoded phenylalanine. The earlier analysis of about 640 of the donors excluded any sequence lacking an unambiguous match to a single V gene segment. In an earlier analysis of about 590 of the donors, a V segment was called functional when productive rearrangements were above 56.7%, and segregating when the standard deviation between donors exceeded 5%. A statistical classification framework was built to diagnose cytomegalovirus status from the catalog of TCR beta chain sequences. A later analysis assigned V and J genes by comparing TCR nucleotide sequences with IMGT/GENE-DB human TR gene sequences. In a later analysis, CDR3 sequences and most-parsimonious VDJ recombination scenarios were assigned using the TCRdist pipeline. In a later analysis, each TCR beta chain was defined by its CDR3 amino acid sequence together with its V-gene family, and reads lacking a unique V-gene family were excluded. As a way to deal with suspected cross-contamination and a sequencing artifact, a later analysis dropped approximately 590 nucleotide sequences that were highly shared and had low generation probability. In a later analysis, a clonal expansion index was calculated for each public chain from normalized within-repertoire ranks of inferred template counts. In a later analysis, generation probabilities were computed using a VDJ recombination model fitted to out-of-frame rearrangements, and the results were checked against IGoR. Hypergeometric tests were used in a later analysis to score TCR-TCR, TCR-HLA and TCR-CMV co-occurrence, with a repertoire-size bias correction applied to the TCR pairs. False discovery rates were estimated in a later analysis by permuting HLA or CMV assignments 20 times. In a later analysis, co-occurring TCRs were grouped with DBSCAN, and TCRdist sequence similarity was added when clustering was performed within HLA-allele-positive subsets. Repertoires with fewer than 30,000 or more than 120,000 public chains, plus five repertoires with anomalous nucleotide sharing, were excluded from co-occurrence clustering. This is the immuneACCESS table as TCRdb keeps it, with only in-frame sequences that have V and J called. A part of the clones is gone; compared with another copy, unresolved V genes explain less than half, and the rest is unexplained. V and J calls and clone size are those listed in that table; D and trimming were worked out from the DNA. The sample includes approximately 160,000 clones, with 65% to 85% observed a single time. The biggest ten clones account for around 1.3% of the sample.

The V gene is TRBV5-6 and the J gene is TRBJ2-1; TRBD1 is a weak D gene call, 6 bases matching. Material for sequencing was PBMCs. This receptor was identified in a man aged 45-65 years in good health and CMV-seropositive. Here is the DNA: TGTGCCAGCAGCTTGGGGGGGCCGAGAAATGAGCAGTTCTTC. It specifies CASSLGGPRNEQFF.